The present T cell receptor (beta chain) was sequenced within a study of resident and recirculating memory T cells in vitiligo (dated by TCRdb to the late 2010s). Background on the whole study: The study took epidermis from shave biopsies of two lesional and two nonlesional sites, plus PBMCs, from each of a few stable vitiligo patients for TCR beta sequencing. Without cell sorting, samples were homogenized immediately before genomic DNA was extracted using the Qiagen DNeasy Blood & Tissue Kit. The human TCR beta sequencing was designed to test whether specific clones found in lesional vitiligo skin differed from the clones found in nonlesional skin and in blood. The study at large found these results: Mechanistic studies in the future are needed to assess how much the detected T cell clones and the human Trm pools versus Tcm pools each contribute. Clonality was not the same from one vitiligo lesion to another, and no unique dominant TCR clone turned up. Because TCR sequences were not shared across biopsy sites or across patients, the findings suggest that different lesions are infiltrated by different T cell clones, a pattern described as private specificity. Overlap and correlation analysis found no significant repertoire overlap between any two biopsies, even biopsies from the same patient, apart from each lesion compared with itself.

The immunoSEQ hsTCRB kit was used to amplify TCR beta chains from the genomic DNA. TCR beta libraries were sequenced on an Illumina MiSeq instrument by the immunoSEQ service. Per the authors' processing: Repertoire data were analyzed with the immunoSEQ Analyzer. TCRdb took this table from immuneACCESS and kept in-frame rearrangements with V and J called. Such tables lack part of the clones; where checked against another copy, unresolved V genes explain under half of the gap, and the rest is unexplained. V, J and clone size are those of that table, while D and trimming were read from the DNA. Across this sample there are tens of thousands of clones, with 92% seen only once. In total, the top ten clones hold approximately 4.8% of the sample. Vitiligo counted as stable when lesions had not changed during the previous 6 months. To count as stable, patients also needed to show no confetti depigmentation, which is a clinical sign of active vitiligo. Any patient who had received treatment in the previous three months was excluded. PBMCs were isolated from heparinized blood by Ficoll density gradient centrifugation and then flash-frozen.

For this clone: Its antigen specificity is not known. The record has no base qualities; no much larger clone is one base away.

The germline V gene encodes CDR1 SGHTA and CDR2 FQGTGA. V trim: 4 bases; J trim: 7 bases; unmatched bases: 9. Its CDR3 holds 15 amino acids, cysteine through phenylalanine. The kept DNA is CDR3 alone, 45 bases in frame from the first base. The TCR was taken from a male donor with vitiligo. Sequencing was performed on blood. The chain links TRBV7-3 with TRBJ2-1; 8 middle bases align to TRBD2. The CDR3 protein sequence reads: CASSWGGTSLNEQFF. The base sequence is TGTGCCAGCAGCTGGGGGGGGACTAGTCTGAATGAGCAGTTCTTC.